This T cell receptor beta chain was documented in a study of T cell changes during pregnancy in multiple sclerosis. This CDR3 has 14 residues. Trimming took 3 bases from V and 1 from J, leaving 10 bases between them. CDR1 is SGDLS, CDR2 YYNGEE, per germline. This clone has only a few counts. The sample has other DNA sequences that encode this CDR3 too. TCRdb keeps only in-frame clones here, not all; method: immunoSEQ multiplex PCR. The profile shows fewer than 65,000 clones, around 93% of them singletons. The chain has TRBV9 and TRBJ1-1; D gene ambiguous. The TCR originated in a female donor with multiple sclerosis, enrolled in a pregnancy study. The source was CD4+ T cells from peripheral blood mononuclear cells, collected in the first trimester of pregnancy. The CDR3 coding sequence is TGTGCCAGCAGCGGAGGAGGGTGGAACACTGAAGCTTTCTTT. As protein: CASSGGGWNTEAFF.